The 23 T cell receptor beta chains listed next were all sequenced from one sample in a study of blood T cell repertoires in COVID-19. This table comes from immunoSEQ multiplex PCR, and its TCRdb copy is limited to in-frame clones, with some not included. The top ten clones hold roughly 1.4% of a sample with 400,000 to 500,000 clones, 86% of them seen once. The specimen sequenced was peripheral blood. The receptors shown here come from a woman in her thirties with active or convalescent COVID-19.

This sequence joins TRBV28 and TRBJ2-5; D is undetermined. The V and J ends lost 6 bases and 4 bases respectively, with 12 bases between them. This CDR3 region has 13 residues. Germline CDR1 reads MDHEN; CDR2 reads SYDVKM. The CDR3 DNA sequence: TGTGCCAGCAGCCTAGGTAGCATAGAGACCCAGTACTTC. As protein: CASSLGSIETQYF.

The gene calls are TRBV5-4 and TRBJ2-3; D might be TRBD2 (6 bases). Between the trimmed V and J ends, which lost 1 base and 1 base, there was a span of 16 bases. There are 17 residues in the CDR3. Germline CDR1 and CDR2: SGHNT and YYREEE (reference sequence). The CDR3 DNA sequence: TGTGCCAGCAGCTTGAAAGTACTAGCAGGAGGCACAGATACGCAGTATTTT. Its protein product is CASSLKVLAGGTDTQYF.

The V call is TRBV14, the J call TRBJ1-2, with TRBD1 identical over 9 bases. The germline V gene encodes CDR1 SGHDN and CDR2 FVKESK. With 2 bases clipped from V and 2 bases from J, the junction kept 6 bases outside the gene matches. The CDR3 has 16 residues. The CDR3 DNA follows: TGTGCCAGCAGCCAATTAACAGGACAGGGGAACTATGGCTACACCTTC. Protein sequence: CASSQLTGQGNYGYTF. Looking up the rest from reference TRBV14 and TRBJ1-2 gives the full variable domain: EAGVTQFPSHSVIEKGQTVTLRCDPISGHDNLYWYRRVMGKEIKFLLHFVKESKQDESGMPNNRFLAERTGGTYSTLKVQPAELEDSGVYFCASSQLTGQGNYGYTFGSGTRLTVV.

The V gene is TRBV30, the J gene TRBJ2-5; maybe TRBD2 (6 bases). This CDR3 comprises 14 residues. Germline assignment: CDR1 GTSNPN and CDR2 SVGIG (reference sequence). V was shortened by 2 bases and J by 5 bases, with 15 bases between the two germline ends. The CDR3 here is CAWSSGVGRETQYF. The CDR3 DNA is TGTGCCTGGAGTTCGGGAGTAGGCAGGGAGACCCAGTACTTC.

DNA for the CDR3: TGTGCCAGCAGTAAAGACTTTCGACAGGGGGCTGGCTCAGGCACCGGGGAGCTGTTTTTT. This encodes CASSKDFRQGAGSGTGELFF. The chain recombines TRBV6-1 with TRBJ2-2, with 10 bases matching TRBD1. CDR3 length: 20 residues. Germline V gives CDR1 MNHNS, CDR2 SASEGT. V was pared by 5 bases and J by 4 bases, with 19 bases of the junction left unmatched.

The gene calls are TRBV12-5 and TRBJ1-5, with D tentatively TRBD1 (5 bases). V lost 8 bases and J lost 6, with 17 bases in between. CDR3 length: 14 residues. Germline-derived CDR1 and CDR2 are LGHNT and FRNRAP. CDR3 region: CASTTDGFGQPQHF. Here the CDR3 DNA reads TGTGCTAGTACGACAGACGGCTTTGGTCAGCCCCAGCATTTT.

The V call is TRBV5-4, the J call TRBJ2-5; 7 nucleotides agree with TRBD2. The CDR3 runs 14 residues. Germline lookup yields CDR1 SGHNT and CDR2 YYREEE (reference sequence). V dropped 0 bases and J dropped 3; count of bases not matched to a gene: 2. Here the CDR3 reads CASSLASGEETQYF. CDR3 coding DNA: TGTGCCAGCAGCTTGGCCAGCGGGGAAGAGACCCAGTACTTC.

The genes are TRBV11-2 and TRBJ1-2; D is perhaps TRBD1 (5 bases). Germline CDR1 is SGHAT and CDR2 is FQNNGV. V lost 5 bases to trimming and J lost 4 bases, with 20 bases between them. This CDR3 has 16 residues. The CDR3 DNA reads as TGTGCCAGCAGCCCGGGAACGGGGGTATCGAGCTATGGCTACACCTTC. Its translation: CASSPGTGVSSYGYTF.

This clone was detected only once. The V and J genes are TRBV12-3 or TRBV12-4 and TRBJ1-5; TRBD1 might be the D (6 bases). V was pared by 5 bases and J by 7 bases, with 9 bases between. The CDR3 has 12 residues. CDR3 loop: CASSDRFQPQHF. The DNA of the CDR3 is TGTGCCAGCAGTGACAGGTTCCAGCCCCAGCATTTT.

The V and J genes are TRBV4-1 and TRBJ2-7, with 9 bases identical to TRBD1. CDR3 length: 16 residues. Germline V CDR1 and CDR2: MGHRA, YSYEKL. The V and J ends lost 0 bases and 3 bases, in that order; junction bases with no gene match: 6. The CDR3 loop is CASSQDSVTGGYEQYF. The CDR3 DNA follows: TGCGCCAGCAGCCAAGACAGCGTGACAGGGGGCTACGAGCAGTACTTC.

The CDR3 sequence: CSATEQGQPQHF. DNA for the CDR3: TGCAGCGCGACAGAACAGGGTCAGCCCCAGCATTTT. The rearrangement joins TRBV29-1 to TRBJ1-5; D might be TRBD1 (6 bases). This CDR3 has 12 amino acids. V was shortened by 7 bases and J by 6 bases, with 13 bases between the two germline ends. CDR1 SQVTM and CDR2 ANQGSEA come from the germline V gene.

In DNA form, the CDR3 reads TGTGCCAGCAGTTTATTGGCGGGGTCCCCCTACGAGCAGTACTTC. Its protein product is CASSLLAGSPYEQYF. The chain uses TRBV27 and TRBJ2-7, with D possibly TRBD2 on 6 matching bases. V lost 1 base, J lost 2 bases, and 12 bases lay in between. CDR1 and CDR2 from the germline V gene are MNHEY and SMNVEV (reference sequence). The CDR3 runs 15 residues.

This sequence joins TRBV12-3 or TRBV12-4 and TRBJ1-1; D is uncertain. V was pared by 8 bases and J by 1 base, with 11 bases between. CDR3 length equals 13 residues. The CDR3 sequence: CASASRGNTEAFF. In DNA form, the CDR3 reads TGTGCCAGCGCCTCTCGGGGGAACACTGAAGCTTTCTTT.

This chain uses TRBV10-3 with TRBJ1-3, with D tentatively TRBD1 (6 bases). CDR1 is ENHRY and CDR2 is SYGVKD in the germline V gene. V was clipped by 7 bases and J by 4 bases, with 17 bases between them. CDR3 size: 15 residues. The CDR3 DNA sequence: TGTGCCATCACCGAGGGGGGGATGAACGGAAACACCATATATTTT. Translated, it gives CAITEGGMNGNTIYF.

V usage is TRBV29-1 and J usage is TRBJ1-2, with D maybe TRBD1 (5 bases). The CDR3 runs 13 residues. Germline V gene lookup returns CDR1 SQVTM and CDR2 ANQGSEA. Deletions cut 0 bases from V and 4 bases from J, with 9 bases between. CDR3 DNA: TGCAGCGTTGAAGATGAGACAGCCTATGGCTACACCTTC. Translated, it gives CSVEDETAYGYTF.

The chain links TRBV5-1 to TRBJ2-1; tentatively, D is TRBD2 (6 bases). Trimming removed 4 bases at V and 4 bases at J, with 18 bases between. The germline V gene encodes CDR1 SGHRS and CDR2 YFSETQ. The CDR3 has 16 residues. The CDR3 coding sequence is TGCGCCAGCAGCACCTCCTTAGCGGACCCTTACAATGAGCAGTTCTTC. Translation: CASSTSLADPYNEQFF.

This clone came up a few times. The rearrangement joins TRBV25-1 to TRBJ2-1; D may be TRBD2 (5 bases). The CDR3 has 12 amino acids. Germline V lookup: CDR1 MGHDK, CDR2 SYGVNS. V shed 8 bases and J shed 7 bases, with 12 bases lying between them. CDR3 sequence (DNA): TGTGCCAGCCGGGCCCGGGAAAATGAGCAGTTCTTC. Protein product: CASRARENEQFF.

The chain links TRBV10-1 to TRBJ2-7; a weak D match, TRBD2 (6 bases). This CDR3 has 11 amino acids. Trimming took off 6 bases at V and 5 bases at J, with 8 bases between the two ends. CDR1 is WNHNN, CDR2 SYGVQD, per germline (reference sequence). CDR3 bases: TGCGCCAGCAGCCGGGGGAACGAGCAGTACTTC. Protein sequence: CASSRGNEQYF.

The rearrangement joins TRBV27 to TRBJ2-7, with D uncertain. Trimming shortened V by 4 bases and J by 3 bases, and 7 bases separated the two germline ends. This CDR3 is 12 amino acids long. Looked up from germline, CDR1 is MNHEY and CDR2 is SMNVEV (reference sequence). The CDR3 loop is CASSSLNYEQYF. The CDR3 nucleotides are TGTGCCAGCAGTTCACTCAACTACGAGCAGTACTTC.

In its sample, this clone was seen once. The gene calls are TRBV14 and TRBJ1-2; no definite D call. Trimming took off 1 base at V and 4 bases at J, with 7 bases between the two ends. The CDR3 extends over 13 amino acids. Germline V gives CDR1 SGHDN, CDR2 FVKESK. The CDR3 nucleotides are TGTGCCAGCAGCCAAGTACACAGCTATGGCTACACCTTC. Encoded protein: CASSQVHSYGYTF.

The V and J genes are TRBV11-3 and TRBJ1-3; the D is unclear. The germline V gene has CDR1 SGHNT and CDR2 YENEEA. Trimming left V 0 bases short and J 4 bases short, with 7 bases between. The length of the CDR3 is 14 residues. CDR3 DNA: TGTGCCAGCAGCTTAGATTCATCAGGAAACACCATATATTTT. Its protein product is CASSLDSSGNTIYF.

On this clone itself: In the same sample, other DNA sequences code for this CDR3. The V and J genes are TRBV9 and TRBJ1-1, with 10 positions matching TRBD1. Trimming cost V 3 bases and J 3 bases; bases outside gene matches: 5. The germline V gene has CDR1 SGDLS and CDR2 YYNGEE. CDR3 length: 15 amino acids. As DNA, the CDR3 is TGTGCCAGCAGCGCGACGGGACAGGGGTACACTGAAGCTTTCTTT. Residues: CASSATGQGYTEAFF.

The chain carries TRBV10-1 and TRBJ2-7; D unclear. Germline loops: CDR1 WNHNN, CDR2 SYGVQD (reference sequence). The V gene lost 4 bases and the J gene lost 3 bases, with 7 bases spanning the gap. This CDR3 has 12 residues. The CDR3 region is CASSGHSYEQYF. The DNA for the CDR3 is TGCGCCAGCAGTGGTCACAGCTACGAGCAGTACTTC.